What follows is one T cell receptor beta chain and its context. The clone's antigen remains unknown. No qualities accompany the bases; no much larger clone lies one base away. CDR1 SEHNR and CDR2 FQNEAQ were looked up in the germline V gene (reference sequence). From the cysteine up to the phenylalanine, the CDR3 has a length of 13 residues. CDR3 DNA is the only sequence kept; it has 39 bases, read in frame from the first base. The V end gives up 1 base and the J end 7 bases, leaving 3 bases in the junction not matched to a gene. The sample belongs to a study of patients and donors after allogeneic stem cell transplantation (dated by TCRdb to the early 2020s). Library prep was done by RT-PCR. Instrument on record: NextSeq 550. TCRdb took the public reads, trimmed them with fastp at Q25, ran MiXCR for clone calling and kept in-frame beta chains. Each CDR3 protein appears once, grouped with its most common genes and DNA. The sample table shows 800,000 to 1,000,000 distinct CDR3 sequences, and over 15% are seen once. The ten largest make up 5% to 7.5% of the sample.

This receptor was taken from a human donor who was either an allogeneic HSCT recipient or a stem cell or donor lymphocyte infusion donor (not recorded which). It is not recorded whose cells these are; they may come from a transplant donor. The sample was blood, either unsorted or a sorted T cell fraction (not recorded which). Here the chain combines TRBV7-9 and TRBJ1-2, and TRBD1 matches 7 of the central bases. Here is the DNA: TGTGCCAGCAGCTTAGAGGGGGCCCCTGGCTACACCTTC. It translates as CASSLEGAPGYTF.